This T cell receptor beta chain is from a study of blood T cell repertoires in COVID-19. Across the study: Sample material is recorded as cDNA or gDNA derived from T cells, B-cell-depleted T cells, or PBMCs.

CDR1 MNHEY and CDR2 SVGAGI come from the germline V gene. Trimming cost V 6 bases and J 0 bases, with 8 bases left between them. The CDR3 is 13 amino acids. Per the authors' pipeline: Researchers report that nucleated cell counts were estimated from reference gene primer amplification. Repertoires were generated with immunoSEQ multiplex PCR, while TCRdb's copy carries only in-frame clones and drops some. The DNA was the basis for D and trimming; V, J and clone size are from that table. The table includes 150,000 or so clones, about four fifths detected once. V is TRBV6-5 and J is TRBJ1-2; unclear D gene. Sequences were obtained from peripheral blood. The origin of this receptor is a man in his forties or fifties who had recovered from COVID-19. Here the CDR3 reads CASSPEANYGYTF. For the CDR3, the DNA is TGTGCCAGCAGCCCGGAGGCTAACTATGGCTACACCTTC.